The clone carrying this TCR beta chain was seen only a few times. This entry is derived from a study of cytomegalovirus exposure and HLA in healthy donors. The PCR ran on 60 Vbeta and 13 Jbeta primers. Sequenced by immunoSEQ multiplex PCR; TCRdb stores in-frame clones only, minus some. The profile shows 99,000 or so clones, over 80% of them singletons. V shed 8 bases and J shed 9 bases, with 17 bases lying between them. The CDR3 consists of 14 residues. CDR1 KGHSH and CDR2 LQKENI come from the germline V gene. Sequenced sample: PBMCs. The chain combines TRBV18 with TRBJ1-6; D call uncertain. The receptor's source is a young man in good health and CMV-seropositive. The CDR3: CASTPRGKSSPLHF. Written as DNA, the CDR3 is TGTGCCAGCACCCCCCGAGGGAAGAGTTCACCCCTCCACTTT.